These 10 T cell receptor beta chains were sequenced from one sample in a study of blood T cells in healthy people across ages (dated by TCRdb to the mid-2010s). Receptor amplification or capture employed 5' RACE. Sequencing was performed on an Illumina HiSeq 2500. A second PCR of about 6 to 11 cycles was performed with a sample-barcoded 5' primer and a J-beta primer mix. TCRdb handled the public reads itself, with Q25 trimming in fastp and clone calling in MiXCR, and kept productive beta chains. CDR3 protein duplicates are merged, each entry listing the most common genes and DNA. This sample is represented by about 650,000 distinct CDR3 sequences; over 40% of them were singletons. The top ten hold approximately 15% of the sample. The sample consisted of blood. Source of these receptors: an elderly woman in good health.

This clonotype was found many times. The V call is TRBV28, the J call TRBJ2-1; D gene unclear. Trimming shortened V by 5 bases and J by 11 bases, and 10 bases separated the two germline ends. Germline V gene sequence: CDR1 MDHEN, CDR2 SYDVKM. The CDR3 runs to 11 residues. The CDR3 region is CASSPRAQQFF. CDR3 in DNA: TGTGCCAGCAGTCCCCGGGCGCAGCAGTTCTTC.

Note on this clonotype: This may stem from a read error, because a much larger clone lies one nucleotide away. In nucleotides, the CDR3 is TGTGCCAGCAGGATATGGAGCTCCTACAATGAGCAGTACTTC. Translating gives CASRIWSSYNEQYF. The gene calls are TRBV27 and TRBJ2-1; D is undetermined. The tail of the sequence fits TRBJ2-7 better, so the J call may be wrong. CDR3 length: 14 amino acids. The germline V gene encodes CDR1 MNHEY and CDR2 SMNVEV (reference sequence).

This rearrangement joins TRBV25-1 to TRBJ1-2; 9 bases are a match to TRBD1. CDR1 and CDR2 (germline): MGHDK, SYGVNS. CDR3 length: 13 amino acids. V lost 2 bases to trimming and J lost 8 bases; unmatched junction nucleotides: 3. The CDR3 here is CASSEGTGLGYTF. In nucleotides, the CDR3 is TGTGCCAGCAGTGAAGGGACAGGGCTCGGCTACACCTTC.

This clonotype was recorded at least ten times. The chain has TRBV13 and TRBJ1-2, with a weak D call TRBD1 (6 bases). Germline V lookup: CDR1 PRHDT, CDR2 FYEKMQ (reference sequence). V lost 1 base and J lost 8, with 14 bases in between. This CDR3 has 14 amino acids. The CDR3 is CASSLDRAISGYTF. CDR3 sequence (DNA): TGTGCCAGCAGCTTAGACAGGGCTATATCAGGCTACACCTTC.

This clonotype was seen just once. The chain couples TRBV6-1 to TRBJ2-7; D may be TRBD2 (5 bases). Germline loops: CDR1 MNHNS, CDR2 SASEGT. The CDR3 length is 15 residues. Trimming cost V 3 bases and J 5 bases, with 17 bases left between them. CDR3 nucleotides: TGTGCCAGCAGTGAGGGCCCCTCTACTAGTGACGAGCAGTACTTC. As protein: CASSEGPSTSDEQYF.

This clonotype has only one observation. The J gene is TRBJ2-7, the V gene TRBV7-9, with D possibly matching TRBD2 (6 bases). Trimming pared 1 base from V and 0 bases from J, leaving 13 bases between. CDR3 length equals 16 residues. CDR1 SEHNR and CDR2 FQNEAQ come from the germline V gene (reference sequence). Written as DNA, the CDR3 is TGTGCCAGCAGCTTAGGGGGGGTCCGACCCTCCTACGAGCAGTACTTC. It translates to CASSLGGVRPSYEQYF.

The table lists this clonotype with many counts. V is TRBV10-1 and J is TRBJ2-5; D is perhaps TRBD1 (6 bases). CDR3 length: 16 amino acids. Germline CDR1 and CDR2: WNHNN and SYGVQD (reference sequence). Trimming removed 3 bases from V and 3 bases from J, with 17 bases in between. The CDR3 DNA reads TGCGCCAGCAGTGATGGAAGGGGGAGATTCGAAGAGACCCAGTACTTC. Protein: CASSDGRGRFEETQYF.

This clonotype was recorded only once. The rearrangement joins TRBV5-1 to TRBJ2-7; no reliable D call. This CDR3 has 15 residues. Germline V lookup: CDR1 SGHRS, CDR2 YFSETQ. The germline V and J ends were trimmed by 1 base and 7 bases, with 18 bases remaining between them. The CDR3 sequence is CASSLTTTPYNEQYF. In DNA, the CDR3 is TGCGCCAGCAGCTTGACTACAACCCCCTACAATGAGCAGTACTTC.

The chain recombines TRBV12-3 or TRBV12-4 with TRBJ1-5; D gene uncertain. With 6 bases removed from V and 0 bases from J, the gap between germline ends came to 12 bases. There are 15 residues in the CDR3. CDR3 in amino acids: CASSPRHYSNQPQHF. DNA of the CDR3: TGTGCCAGCAGCCCTAGGCACTATAGCAATCAGCCCCAGCATTTT.

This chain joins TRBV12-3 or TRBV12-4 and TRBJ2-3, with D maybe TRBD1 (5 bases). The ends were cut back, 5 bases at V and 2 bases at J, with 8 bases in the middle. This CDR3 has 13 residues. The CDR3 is CASSVGHTDTQYF. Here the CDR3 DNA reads TGTGCCAGCAGTGTAGGACACACAGATACGCAGTATTTT.